Sequencing of this TCR beta chain was carried out in a study of shared clonotypes between healthy human individuals. A word on this clone: This CDR3 is also generated by other DNA sequences in the sample.

Method: immunoSEQ multiplex PCR; TCRdb's copy keeps in-frame clones and lacks some. This sample carries under 850,000 clones, 55% to 80% of them seen once, and the ten largest clones take approximately 2%. Trimming cost V 0 bases and J 2 bases, with 2 bases left between them. Germline CDR1 is SGHRS and CDR2 is YFSETQ. CDR3 length: 12 amino acids. The sample comprised memory CD4+ T cells sorted from blood. The subset denotes: CD45RA-negative fraction. The chain couples TRBV5-1 to TRBJ2-5; no firm D call. The source of this sequence is a woman between 25 and 40 years old in good health. The CDR3 DNA is TGCGCCAGCAGCTTGGTGCAAGAGACCCAGTACTTC. Protein sequence: CASSLVQETQYF. The variable domain in full, with the rest retrieved from reference TRBV5-1 and TRBJ2-5, is KAGVTQTPRYLIKTRGQQVTLSCSPISGHRSVSWYQQTPGQGLQFLFEYFSETQRNKGNFPGRFSGRQFSNSRSEMNVSTLELGDSALYLCASSLVQETQYFGPGTRLLVL.